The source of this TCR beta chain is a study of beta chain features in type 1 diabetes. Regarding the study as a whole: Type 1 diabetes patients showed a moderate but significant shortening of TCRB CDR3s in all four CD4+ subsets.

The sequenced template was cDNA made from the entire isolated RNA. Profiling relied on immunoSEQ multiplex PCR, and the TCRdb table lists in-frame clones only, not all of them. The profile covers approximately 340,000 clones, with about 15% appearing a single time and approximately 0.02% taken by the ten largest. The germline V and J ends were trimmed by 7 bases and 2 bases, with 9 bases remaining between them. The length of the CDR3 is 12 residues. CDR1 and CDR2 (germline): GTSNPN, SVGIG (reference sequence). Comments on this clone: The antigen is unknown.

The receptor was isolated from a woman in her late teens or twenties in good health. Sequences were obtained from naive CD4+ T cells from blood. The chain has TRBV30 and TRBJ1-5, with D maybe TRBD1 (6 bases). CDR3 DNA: TGTGCCTTACAGGGCGGCAATCAGCCCCAGCATTTT. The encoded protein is CALQGGNQPQHF.